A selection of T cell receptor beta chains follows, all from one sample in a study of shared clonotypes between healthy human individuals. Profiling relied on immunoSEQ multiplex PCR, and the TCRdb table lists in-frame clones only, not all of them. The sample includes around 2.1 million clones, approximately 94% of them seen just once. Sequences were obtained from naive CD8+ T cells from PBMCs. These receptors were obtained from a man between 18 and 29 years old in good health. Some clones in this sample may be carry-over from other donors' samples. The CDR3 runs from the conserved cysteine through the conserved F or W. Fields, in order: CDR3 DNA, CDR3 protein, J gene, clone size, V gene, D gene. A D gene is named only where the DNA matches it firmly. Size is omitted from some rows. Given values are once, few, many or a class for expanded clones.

cdr3_nt: TGCAGCGACGTGCGGAGCAATGAGCAGTTCTTC; cdr3_aa: CSDVRSNEQFF; j_call: TRBJ2-1; clone_size: -; v_call: TRBV29-1; d_call: -
cdr3_nt: TGTGCCAGCAGAGGGGGGGAACTAGCGGACGCCCCCACAGATACGCAGTATTTT; cdr3_aa: CASRGGELADAPTDTQYF; j_call: TRBJ2-3; clone_size: once; v_call: TRBV2; d_call: TRBD2
cdr3_nt: TGTGCCAGCAGCAACCGACAGCCTGAAGCTTTCTTT; cdr3_aa: CASSNRQPEAFF; j_call: TRBJ1-1; clone_size: -; v_call: TRBV7-8; d_call: -
cdr3_nt: TGTGCCAGTAGTATCGGACAGGTTACTGAAGCTTTCTTT; cdr3_aa: CASSIGQVTEAFF; j_call: TRBJ1-1; clone_size: -; v_call: TRBV19; d_call: TRBD1
cdr3_nt: TGTGCCAGCAGCTTACCCCCGACCTTAACGGGGTATGGCTACACCTTC; cdr3_aa: CASSLPPTLTGYGYTF; j_call: TRBJ1-2; clone_size: -; v_call: TRBV7-2; d_call: -
cdr3_nt: TGTGCCAGCAGCCCGGGACTCCTCTACGAGCAGTACTTC; cdr3_aa: CASSPGLLYEQYF; j_call: TRBJ2-7; clone_size: once; v_call: TRBV7-9; d_call: -
cdr3_nt: TGTGCCAGCAGTTTAGAGGCGGGAAGCGAGCAGTACTTC; cdr3_aa: CASSLEAGSEQYF; j_call: TRBJ2-7; clone_size: -; v_call: TRBV27; d_call: -
cdr3_nt: TGTGCCAGCAGCTTAATCACTAGCGGGAGATACGAGCAGTACTTC; cdr3_aa: CASSLITSGRYEQYF; j_call: TRBJ2-7; clone_size: -; v_call: TRBV11-2; d_call: TRBD2
cdr3_nt: TGTGCCAGCAGTTCAGAAGCCGGTACGCAGTATTTT; cdr3_aa: CASSSEAGTQYF; j_call: TRBJ2-3; clone_size: -; v_call: TRBV27; d_call: -
cdr3_nt: TGTGCCAGTAGTATCCTGCTAGCGGGAGGTCACGATGAGCAGTTCTTC; cdr3_aa: CASSILLAGGHDEQFF; j_call: TRBJ2-1; clone_size: -; v_call: TRBV19; d_call: TRBD2
cdr3_nt: TGTGCCAGCAGCCCCGGGACGGAGCAGTTCTTC; cdr3_aa: CASSPGTEQFF; j_call: TRBJ2-1; clone_size: once; v_call: TRBV7-9; d_call: -
cdr3_nt: TGCGCCACCCGGACGGGGGGCACTGAAGCTTTCTTT; cdr3_aa: CATRTGGTEAFF; j_call: TRBJ1-1; clone_size: -; v_call: TRBV10-2; d_call: -
cdr3_nt: TGCGCCAGCAGCCTGACTAGCGGGAGGGAAGATACGCAGTATTTT; cdr3_aa: CASSLTSGREDTQYF; j_call: TRBJ2-3; clone_size: once; v_call: TRBV4-1; d_call: TRBD2
cdr3_nt: TGTGCCAGCAGCAAAACCGGCCCGGGACTCTCTGGAAACACCATATATTTT; cdr3_aa: CASSKTGPGLSGNTIYF; j_call: TRBJ1-3; clone_size: -; v_call: TRBV7-9; d_call: -
cdr3_nt: TGCGCCAGCATATGGCTGTGTCCAGAGACCCAGTACTTC; cdr3_aa: CASIWLCPETQYF; j_call: TRBJ2-5; clone_size: -; v_call: TRBV10-1; d_call: -
cdr3_nt: TGCAGTTTACCCTCGTTCCCACAGTACTTC; cdr3_aa: CSLPSFPQYF; j_call: TRBJ2-5; clone_size: -; v_call: TRBV20-1; d_call: -
cdr3_nt: TGTGCCAGCAGCCCCCTGGGGAGCTCCAACGAGCAGTACTTC; cdr3_aa: CASSPLGSSNEQYF; j_call: TRBJ2-7; clone_size: -; v_call: TRBV27; d_call: -
cdr3_nt: TGTGCCAGCAGCGCCGGAAGATCCGGGACAGCTAACTATGGCTACACCTTC; cdr3_aa: CASSAGRSGTANYGYTF; j_call: TRBJ1-2; clone_size: once; v_call: TRBV7-2; d_call: TRBD1
cdr3_nt: TGTGCCAGCAGCTCACTAGCGGCGTACAATGAGCAGTTCTTC; cdr3_aa: CASSSLAAYNEQFF; j_call: TRBJ2-1; clone_size: -; v_call: TRBV11-2; d_call: TRBD2
cdr3_nt: TGTGCCAGTATGGACTTGAGCACAGATACGCAGTATTTT; cdr3_aa: CASMDLSTDTQYF; j_call: TRBJ2-3; clone_size: once; v_call: TRBV19; d_call: -
cdr3_nt: TGTGCCAGCAGTCTCAGCGGTCCCTCCTACGAGCAGTACTTC; cdr3_aa: CASSLSGPSYEQYF; j_call: TRBJ2-7; clone_size: -; v_call: TRBV27; d_call: -
cdr3_nt: TGCGCCAGCAGCCGAGTACCCGGTCGGGAAGCTTTCTTT; cdr3_aa: CASSRVPGREAFF; j_call: TRBJ1-1; clone_size: -; v_call: TRBV4-1; d_call: -
cdr3_nt: TGTGCCAGCCTGAGGCCCCCCGGGGAGCTGTTTTTT; cdr3_aa: CASLRPPGELFF; j_call: TRBJ2-2; clone_size: -; v_call: TRBV7-9; d_call: -
cdr3_nt: TGTGCCAGCAGTGAAGATGGGACAGGGGAAATGTACGAGCAGTACTTC; cdr3_aa: CASSEDGTGEMYEQYF; j_call: TRBJ2-7; clone_size: -; v_call: TRBV6-1; d_call: TRBD1
cdr3_nt: TGTGCCAGTAGTACGAGCTCCTACAATGAGCAGTTCTTC; cdr3_aa: CASSTSSYNEQFF; j_call: TRBJ2-1; clone_size: -; v_call: TRBV19; d_call: -
cdr3_nt: TGTGCCAGCAGTTCCTTGGGGGCCTCCTACAATGAGCAGTTCTTC; cdr3_aa: CASSSLGASYNEQFF; j_call: TRBJ2-1; clone_size: -; v_call: TRBV28; d_call: -
cdr3_nt: TGTGCCAGCAGTCGCCCTACAGCCGATAACTATGGCTACACCTTC; cdr3_aa: CASSRPTADNYGYTF; j_call: TRBJ1-2; clone_size: -; v_call: TRBV9; d_call: -
cdr3_nt: TGTGCCAGCTATAATTCGTATACGACTTACAATGAGCAGTTCTTC; cdr3_aa: CASYNSYTTYNEQFF; j_call: TRBJ2-1; clone_size: -; v_call: TRBV6-4; d_call: -
cdr3_nt: TGTGCCAGCAGTTTATTTAATGAGCAGTTCTTC; cdr3_aa: CASSLFNEQFF; j_call: TRBJ2-1; clone_size: -; v_call: TRBV27; d_call: -
cdr3_nt: TGTGCCAGCAGGCCAGGACGGCAGAACACTGAAGCTTTCTTT; cdr3_aa: CASRPGRQNTEAFF; j_call: TRBJ1-1; clone_size: -; v_call: TRBV6-1; d_call: -
cdr3_nt: TGTGCCTGGAGTGAATGGGGTTCTGGGGCCAACGTCCTGACTTTC; cdr3_aa: CAWSEWGSGANVLTF; j_call: TRBJ2-6; clone_size: -; v_call: TRBV30; d_call: -
cdr3_nt: TGTGCCAGCAGCTCTGCGACAGATAAGCAAGAGACCCAGTACTTC; cdr3_aa: CASSSATDKQETQYF; j_call: TRBJ2-5; clone_size: -; v_call: TRBV7-9; d_call: -
cdr3_nt: TGTGCCAGCATGAGGGGACCCTTAAGACCAGATACGCAGTATTTT; cdr3_aa: CASMRGPLRPDTQYF; j_call: TRBJ2-3; clone_size: -; v_call: TRBV2; d_call: -
cdr3_nt: TGTGCCTGGAGTGTAGGGGTAGAGCAGTACTTC; cdr3_aa: CAWSVGVEQYF; j_call: TRBJ2-7; clone_size: -; v_call: TRBV30; d_call: -
cdr3_nt: TGTGCCAGTACCCCCCCCAGGACAGGGGCCTATGGCTACACCTTC; cdr3_aa: CASTPPRTGAYGYTF; j_call: TRBJ1-2; clone_size: few; v_call: TRBV19; d_call: TRBD1
cdr3_nt: TGTGCCAGCAGCCCCTACACAGATACGCAGTATTTT; cdr3_aa: CASSPYTDTQYF; j_call: TRBJ2-3; clone_size: -; v_call: TRBV7-9; d_call: -
cdr3_nt: TGTGCCAGCAGCGAAACGGGACGGCAGTATTTT; cdr3_aa: CASSETGRQYF; j_call: TRBJ2-3; clone_size: -; v_call: TRBV7-9; d_call: -
cdr3_nt: TGTGCCAGCAGCTTGGGGACACGCTCCTACGAGCAGTACTTC; cdr3_aa: CASSLGTRSYEQYF; j_call: TRBJ2-7; clone_size: -; v_call: TRBV5-6; d_call: -
cdr3_nt: TGTGCCAGCAGCCAAGAAGTCACAGGAGGGGAAAAACTGTTTTTT; cdr3_aa: CASSQEVTGGEKLFF; j_call: TRBJ1-4; clone_size: -; v_call: TRBV4-2; d_call: -
cdr3_nt: TGTGCCAGCAGCGCCAGACGTATGAACACTGAAGCTTTCTTT; cdr3_aa: CASSARRMNTEAFF; j_call: TRBJ1-1; clone_size: once; v_call: TRBV9; d_call: -
cdr3_nt: TGTGCCAGCAGCCCATGGACGGACCCAGCCAAAAACATTCAGTACTTC; cdr3_aa: CASSPWTDPAKNIQYF; j_call: TRBJ2-4; clone_size: -; v_call: TRBV9; d_call: -